These 27 T cell receptor beta chains were all obtained from the same sample, sequenced in a study of identical twins (dated by TCRdb to the mid-2010s). The library came from 5' RACE. The instrument was an Illumina HiSeq 2000. TCRdb ran its own pipeline on the public reads, namely fastp trimming at Q25 and MiXCR clone calling, and kept in-frame beta chains. Rows with one shared CDR3 protein collapse into an entry with the most common genes and DNA. The sample profile shows hundreds of thousands of distinct CDR3 sequences; approximately 7.9% of them were found once. The leading ten clones occupy around 5% of the sample. The same sample was also studied in work on yellow fever vaccine responses in identical twins.

The sequenced sample was CD8+ T cells sorted from blood. Every receptor here comes from a woman aged 18-29 years in good health.

The V and J genes are TRBV7-6 and TRBJ2-1; tentatively, D is TRBD1 (6 bases). Per germline, CDR1 SGHVS and CDR2 FNYEAQ. Trimming pared 10 bases from V and 3 bases from J, leaving 16 bases between. CDR3 length: 14 residues. The CDR3 DNA sequence: TGTGCCACAGAACAGGGAGTAGGCTACAATGAGCAGTTCTTC. Protein sequence: CATEQGVGYNEQFF.

This clonotype has at least ten counts. J is TRBJ2-1 and V is TRBV12-3 or TRBV12-4; no definite D call. The CDR3 contains 12 residues. V was pared by 3 bases and J by 8 bases, with 8 bases between. This CDR3 reads CASSLAGDEQFF. CDR3 in DNA: TGTGCCAGCAGTTTGGCAGGCGATGAGCAGTTCTTC.

This clonotype was counted only a few times. The V and J genes are TRBV5-8 and TRBJ2-4; tentatively, D is TRBD1 (6 bases). The CDR3 is 17 residues long. The V gene's germline CDR1 is SGHTS and CDR2 YDEGEE. With 0 bases removed from V and 3 bases from J, the gap between germline ends came to 16 bases. CDR3 DNA sequence: TGTGCCAGCAGCTTGGCCCTACAGGGTCACGACAAAAACATTCAGTACTTC. Amino acids: CASSLALQGHDKNIQYF.

The rearrangement joins TRBV2 to TRBJ2-7, with unresolved D. Per the germline V gene, CDR1 is SNHLY and CDR2 is FYNNEI. V lost 7 bases and J lost 4, with 5 bases in between. This CDR3 comprises 10 residues. Written as DNA, the CDR3 is TGTGCCAGCATTGGTTACGAGCAGTACGTC. It translates to CASIGYEQYV.

As to this clonotype: Being one base from a much bigger clone, this may be a read error. The chain recombines TRBV29-1 with TRBJ2-1, with D tentatively TRBD2 (5 bases). The CDR3 runs to 15 residues. Germline CDR1 and CDR2: SQVTM and ANQGSEA. The CDR3 DNA is TGCATCGTTGAAATTATTCTAGCTGTCTACAATGAGCAGTTCTTC. It codes for CIVEIILAVYNEQFF.

This chain connects TRBV2 to TRBJ2-1; 10 bases fit TRBD2. The junction had 10 bases not matched to a gene; V was cut back by 1 base and J by 10 bases. The CDR3 totals 16 residues. Germline V gene sequence: CDR1 SNHLY, CDR2 FYNNEI. CDR3 nucleotide sequence: TGTGCCAGCAGTGAAGGACCAGCGGGAGGGACTCTGGAGCAGTTCTTC. Encoded protein: CASSEGPAGGTLEQFF.

This clonotype turned up a few times. The V and J genes are TRBV5-1 and TRBJ2-7; a weak D match, TRBD1 (5 bases). CDR3 length: 15 amino acids. V was shortened by 5 bases and J by 0 bases, with 15 bases between the two germline ends. CDR1 and CDR2 from the germline V gene are SGHRS and YFSETQ. As DNA, the CDR3 is TGCGCCAGCAGTCCCGTGGGGCCAAGCTCCTACGAGCAGTACGTC. Protein sequence: CASSPVGPSSYEQYV.

This clonotype was picked up one time. The J gene is TRBJ2-3, the V gene TRBV13; TRBD1 agrees at 10 bases. The CDR3 has 15 amino acids. CDR1 and CDR2 (germline): PRHDT, FYEKMQ (reference sequence). CDR3 nucleotides: TGTACACCGGGACAGGGGCCTTCTAGCACAGATACGCAGTATTTT. Its translation is CTPGQGPSSTDTQYF.

This clonotype showed up many times. In nucleotides, the CDR3 is TGTGCCAGCAGCCAAGCTGGGACAGGGTTCTATGGCTACACCTTC. This sequence encodes CASSQAGTGFYGYTF. V is TRBV3-1 and J is TRBJ1-2; 9 nucleotides agree with TRBD1. V dropped 1 base and J dropped 4; count of bases not matched to a gene: 4. The CDR3 runs to 15 residues. CDR1 is LGHDT and CDR2 is YNNKEL in the germline V gene (reference sequence).

Comment on this clonotype: This may arise from a read error, as a much more abundant clone is one base away. The chain has TRBV10-3 and TRBJ2-2, with 12 nucleotides matching TRBD2. CDR1 and CDR2 (germline): ENHRY, SYGVKD. The CDR3 is 17 amino acids. CDR3 sequence (DNA): TGTTCCATCAGTGAGACTAGCGGGGGAGCGAACACCGGGGAGCTGTTTTTT. It specifies CSISETSGGANTGELFF.

The genes are TRBV12-3 or TRBV12-4 and TRBJ2-7; 9 nucleotides align to TRBD2. Trimming took 3 bases from V and 5 from J; bases not matched to a gene: 5. The CDR3 sequence is 14 residues long. CDR3 residues: CASSFAGGPDEQYF. The CDR3 region has the DNA TGTGCCAGCAGTTTTGCGGGAGGGCCAGACGAGCAGTACTTC.

This clonotype was observed at least ten times. The chain links TRBV27 to TRBJ2-5, with TRBD2 identical over 11 bases. CDR1 and CDR2 from the germline V gene are MNHEY and SMNVEV (reference sequence). V shed 9 bases and J 2 bases; nucleotides not matched to a gene: 8. This CDR3 is built from 15 residues. The CDR3 protein is CASQSGTSGQETQYF. CDR3 nucleotides: TGTGCCAGTCAAAGCGGGACTAGCGGACAAGAGACCCAGTACTTC.

Only a few counts were recorded for this clonotype. The rearrangement joins TRBV6-1 to TRBJ2-7; 8 nucleotides align to TRBD1. After removal of 5 bases from V and 3 bases from J, the junction contained 6 bases not matched to a gene. The germline CDR1 and CDR2 sequences are MNHNS and SASEGT. CDR3 length equals 14 residues. The CDR3 loop is CASSPGQVSYEQYV. The CDR3 nucleotides read TGTGCCAGCAGTCCGGGACAGGTGAGCTACGAGCAGTACGTC.

This clonotype has ten or more counts. The rearrangement joins TRBV7-2 to TRBJ2-2; tentative D call: TRBD1 (6 bases). Germline V lookup: CDR1 SGHTA, CDR2 FQGNSA. The CDR3 consists of 14 residues. The ends were cut back, 5 bases at V and 3 bases at J, with 10 bases in the middle. CDR3 amino acids: CASSTNRDTGELFF. DNA of the CDR3: TGTGCCAGCAGCACAAACAGGGACACCGGGGAGCTGTTTTTT. Full variable domain (outside the CDR3, taken from reference TRBV7-2 and TRBJ2-2): GAGVSQSPSNKVTEKGKDVELRCDPISGHTALYWYRQSLGQGLEFLIYFQGNSAPDKSGLPSDRFSAERTGGSVSTLTIQRTQQEDSAVYLCASSTNRDTGELFFGEGSRLTVL.

Ten or more counts support this clonotype. The chain is built from TRBV20-1 and TRBJ2-6; D gene unclear. The CDR3 runs to 17 residues. V was clipped by 4 bases and J by 0 bases, with 16 bases between them. Germline CDR1 is DFQATT and CDR2 is SNEGSKA (reference sequence). CDR3 sequence (DNA): TGCAGTGCTACCCGAGAGAGCTCTAGCTCTGGGGCCAACGTCCTGACTTTC. This codes for CSATRESSSSGANVLTF.

This clonotype appeared a few times. This chain joins TRBV14 and TRBJ2-2; D not certain. V was clipped by 4 bases and J by 4 bases, with 7 bases between them. Germline CDR1 SGHDN, CDR2 FVKESK. This CDR3 contains 13 residues. CDR3 in DNA: TGTGCCAGCAGCCGACGGAGCACCGGGGAGCTGTTTTTT. This sequence encodes CASSRRSTGELFF. Full variable domain (outside the CDR3, taken from reference TRBV14 and TRBJ2-2): EAGVTQFPSHSVIEKGQTVTLRCDPISGHDNLYWYRRVMGKEIKFLLHFVKESKQDESGMPNNRFLAERTGGTYSTLKVQPAELEDSGVYFCASSRRSTGELFFGEGSRLTVL.

In this sample, this clonotype turned up many times. The chain employs TRBV7-9 and TRBJ2-7; no definite D call. This CDR3 has 14 amino acids. Germline CDR1 SEHNR, CDR2 FQNEAQ (reference sequence). V dropped 5 bases and J dropped 4 bases, with 15 bases sitting between them. The chain's CDR3 is CASSLGPVGYEQYV. The DNA of the CDR3 is TGTGCCAGCAGCCTTGGACCGGTCGGATACGAGCAGTACGTC.

Comments on this clonotype: The junction and the germline gene differ at one end; a read error may be behind it. J is TRBJ2-2 and V is TRBV4-2, with D possibly TRBD1 on 6 matching bases. The CDR3 has 18 residues. CDR1 and CDR2 from the germline V gene are LGHNA and YNFKEQ. CDR3 DNA: TGTGCCATCAGCCCCGCGCCCGGTGACAGGCGGGACACCGGGGAGCTGTTTTTT. Its protein is CAISPAPGDRRDTGELFF.

This clonotype has just a few counts. CDR3 nucleotide sequence: TGTGCCAGCAGCTCACAGCCGGGACTAGGATATAGTTTGGTTTACAATGAGCAGTTCTTC. Its translation: CASSSQPGLGYSLVYNEQFF. The chain uses TRBV9 and TRBJ2-1, with TRBD2 matching 8 bases. The J segment lost 4 bases and the V segment lost 4 bases, leaving 22 bases of the junction unmatched. Germline CDR1 reads SGDLS; CDR2 reads YYNGEE. The CDR3 covers 20 residues.

This clonotype was picked up a small number of times. The chain joins TRBV20-1 to TRBJ2-1; the match to TRBD2 covers 10 bases. The CDR3 is 15 amino acids. V was clipped by 0 bases and J by 7 bases; unmatched bases: 6. Per germline, CDR1 DFQATT and CDR2 SNEGSKA (reference sequence). The CDR3 is CSARDPKREGNEQFF. CDR3 in DNA: TGCAGTGCTAGAGATCCAAAGCGGGAGGGAAATGAGCAGTTCTTC.

A few counts support this clonotype. The chain couples TRBV29-1 to TRBJ1-1, with a weak D call TRBD1 (5 bases). CDR1 and CDR2 (germline): SQVTM, ANQGSEA. The CDR3 loop spans 12 amino acids. Trimming took off 1 base at V and 8 bases at J, with 11 bases between the two ends. The CDR3 protein is CSVEGVWGEAFF. As DNA, the CDR3 is TGCAGCGTTGAAGGGGTTTGGGGGGAAGCTTTCTTT. Filled out from reference TRBV29-1 and TRBJ1-1, the complete variable domain reads SAVISQKPSRDICQRGTSLTIQCQVDSQVTMMFWYRQQPGQSLTLIATANQGSEATYESGFVIDKFPISRPNLTFSTLTVSNMSPEDSSIYLCSVEGVWGEAFFGQGTRLTVV.

This clonotype was found a few times. The chain uses TRBV11-2 and TRBJ2-3; tentative D call: TRBD2 (5 bases). Germline-derived CDR1 and CDR2 are SGHAT and FQNNGV. Trimming removed 5 bases at V and 2 bases at J, with 14 bases between. The CDR3 runs 15 residues. Here the CDR3 DNA reads TGTGCCAGCAGCCCCCGGGGAGCCATCACAGATACGCAGTATTTT. This gives the protein CASSPRGAITDTQYF.

This clonotype has at least ten counts. This rearrangement joins TRBV28 to TRBJ1-5; 7 positions match TRBD1. CDR1 MDHEN and CDR2 SYDVKM come from the germline V gene. CDR3 size: 15 residues. V was pared by 8 bases and J by 6 bases, with 13 bases of the junction left unmatched. The CDR3 bases are TGTGCCAGCTCATCTAACAGGGGAGGGTTTCAGCCCCAGCATTTT. This translates into CASSSNRGGFQPQHF.

This clonotype was detected ten times or more. This rearrangement joins TRBV12-3 or TRBV12-4 to TRBJ1-4; the D gene is possibly TRBD1 (5 bases). The V gene lost 3 bases and the J gene lost 8 bases, with 13 bases spanning the gap. The CDR3 has 14 amino acids. The CDR3 reads CASSLGEGREKLFF. DNA for the CDR3: TGTGCCAGCAGTTTGGGGGAGGGGCGAGAAAAACTGTTTTTT.

V is TRBV18 and J is TRBJ1-1; D unresolved. Trimming stripped 2 bases from V and 1 base from J, with 14 bases between. CDR1 KGHSH and CDR2 LQKENI come from the germline V gene. CDR3 length equals 16 residues. The CDR3 DNA sequence: TGTGCCAGCTCACCAATGAGACGACCTACGAACACTGAAGCTTTCTTT. It encodes CASSPMRRPTNTEAFF. Variable domain in full (rest from reference TRBV18 and TRBJ1-1): NAGVMQNPRHLVRRRGQEARLRCSPMKGHSHVYWYRQLPEEGLKFMVYLQKENIIDESGMPKERFSAEFPKEGPSILRIQQVVRGDSAAYFCASSPMRRPTNTEAFFGQGTRLTVV.

In its sample, this clonotype was seen a few times. The chain recombines TRBV11-1 with TRBJ2-1; 15 nucleotides align to TRBD2. V was clipped by 7 bases and J by 0 bases; unmatched bases: 10. Germline V gene data show CDR1 as SGHAT and CDR2 as FQDESV (reference sequence). The CDR3 contains 19 residues. CDR3 sequence: CASTPPGLAGGSSYNEQFF. As DNA, the CDR3 is TGTGCCAGCACCCCTCCGGGACTAGCGGGAGGCAGCTCCTACAATGAGCAGTTCTTC.

This clonotype was picked up a small number of times. The V gene is TRBV2, the J gene TRBJ1-1, with 7 bases aligning to TRBD1. CDR1 is SNHLY and CDR2 is FYNNEI in the germline V gene. J gave up 1 base and V 7 bases, and 9 bases lay outside the gene matches. CDR3 length: 15 residues. The CDR3 protein is CASKEGAHPNTEAFF. As DNA, the CDR3 is TGTGCCAGCAAAGAGGGGGCGCACCCGAACACTGAAGCTTTCTTT.